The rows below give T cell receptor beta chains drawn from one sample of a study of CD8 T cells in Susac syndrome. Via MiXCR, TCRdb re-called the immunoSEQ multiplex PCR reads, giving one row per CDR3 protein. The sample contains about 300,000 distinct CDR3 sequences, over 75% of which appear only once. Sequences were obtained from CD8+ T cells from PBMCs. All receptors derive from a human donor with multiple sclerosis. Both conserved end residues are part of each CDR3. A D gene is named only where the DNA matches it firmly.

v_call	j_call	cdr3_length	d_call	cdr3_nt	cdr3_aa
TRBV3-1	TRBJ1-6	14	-	TGTGCCAGCAGCCAGGGTGGGGATAATTCACCCCTCCACTTT	CASSQGGDNSPLHF
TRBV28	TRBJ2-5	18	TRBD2	TGTGCCAGCAGTTTCCGCGGGGCCCTCCTAGCGGACCAAGAGACCCAGTACTTC	CASSFRGALLADQETQYF
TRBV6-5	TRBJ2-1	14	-	TGTGCCAGCAGTTCCGTGGGAGTGGGGAATGAGCAGTTCTTC	CASSSVGVGNEQFF
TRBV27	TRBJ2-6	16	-	TGTGCCAGCAGTTTTGATGGCGGCTCTGGGGCCAACGTCCTGACTTTC	CASSFDGGSGANVLTF
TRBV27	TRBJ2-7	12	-	TGTGCCAGCAGCGACAGTCCGTGGGAGCAGTACTTC	CASSDSPWEQYF
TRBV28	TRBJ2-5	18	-	TGTGCCAGCAGTCGCATCCACTGGGATGTGCTGTACCAAGAGACCCAGTACTTC	CASSRIHWDVLYQETQYF
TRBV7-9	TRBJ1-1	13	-	TGTGCCAGCAGCCTTGCAGGGAGGTGGGTAGCTTTCTTT	CASSLAGRWVAFF
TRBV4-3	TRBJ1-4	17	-	TGCGCCAGCAGCCAAGATTTAGCGAGGGCTCCTAATGAAAAACTGTTTTTT	CASSQDLARAPNEKLFF
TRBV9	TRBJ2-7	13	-	TGTGCCAGCAGTGGGCAGGGGTACCACGAGCAGTACTTC	CASSGQGYHEQYF
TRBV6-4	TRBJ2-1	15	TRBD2	TGTGCCAGCAGTCCTAGCGGGGGCGACCACAATGAGCAGTTCTTC	CASSPSGGDHNEQFF